The 5 T cell receptor beta chains below were found in one sample sequenced in a study of control samples from healthy donors and cancer patients. Using immunoSEQ multiplex PCR, the repertoire was profiled, and TCRdb retains in-frame clones only, with some absent. Of over 70,000 clones in the sample, 85% to 90% were seen once. The sequenced material came from PBMCs. The receptors were gathered from a woman in her 50s with colorectal cancer.

The CDR3 coding sequence is TGTGCCAGTAGTCCGACAGGGGGAGCATTCAATCAGCCCCAGCATTTT. The encoded protein is CASSPTGGAFNQPQHF. The chain joins TRBV19 to TRBJ1-5; 9 bases line up with TRBD1. Germline trimming cut 5 bases from V and 3 bases from J; bases unmatched to any gene: 8. The CDR3 loop spans 16 amino acids. The germline gives CDR1 LNHDA, CDR2 SQIVND (reference sequence).

The chain joins TRBV4-3 to TRBJ1-4; D is uncertain. From germline, CDR1 is LGHNA and CDR2 YSLEER. CDR3 size: 16 residues. V shed 0 bases and J shed 5 bases, with 13 bases lying between them. The CDR3 is CASSQEIGRVNEKLFF. The CDR3 nucleotides read TGCGCCAGCAGCCAAGAGATCGGACGGGTGAATGAAAAACTGTTTTTT.

This sequence joins TRBV28 and TRBJ1-4, with a tentative D call TRBD1 (6 bases). V lost 5 bases to trimming and J lost 10 bases, with 20 bases between them. Germline lookup yields CDR1 MDHEN and CDR2 SYDVKM. The CDR3 has 15 residues. CDR3 loop: CASSTPRDTELKLFF. DNA of the CDR3: TGTGCCAGCAGTACCCCCCGGGACACGGAATTAAAACTGTTTTTT.

This chain uses TRBV4-3 with TRBJ2-1; TRBD1 is a possible D gene (6 bases). V lost 0 bases and J 9 bases, leaving 15 bases between the germline ends. This CDR3 has 15 amino acids. From germline, CDR1 is LGHNA and CDR2 YSLEER. CDR3 residues: CASSQDHHRASEQFF. DNA for the CDR3: TGCGCCAGCAGCCAAGATCATCACAGGGCAAGTGAGCAGTTCTTC.

The chain recombines TRBV7-9 with TRBJ1-6; a weak D match, TRBD1 (5 bases). The germline V gene encodes CDR1 SEHNR and CDR2 FQNEAQ (reference sequence). The CDR3 sequence is 13 residues long. V shed 1 base and J shed 7 bases, with 5 bases lying between them. CDR3 sequence reads: CASSLGGNSPLHF. The CDR3 DNA follows: TGTGCCAGCAGCTTAGGGGGGAATTCACCCCTCCACTTT. The whole variable domain, filled in from reference TRBV7-9 and TRBJ1-6, reads DTGVSQNPRHKITKRGQNVTFRCDPISEHNRLYWYRQTLGQGPEFLTYFQNEAQLEKSRLLSDRFSAERPKGSFSTLEIQRTEQGDSAMYLCASSLGGNSPLHFGNGTRLTVT.